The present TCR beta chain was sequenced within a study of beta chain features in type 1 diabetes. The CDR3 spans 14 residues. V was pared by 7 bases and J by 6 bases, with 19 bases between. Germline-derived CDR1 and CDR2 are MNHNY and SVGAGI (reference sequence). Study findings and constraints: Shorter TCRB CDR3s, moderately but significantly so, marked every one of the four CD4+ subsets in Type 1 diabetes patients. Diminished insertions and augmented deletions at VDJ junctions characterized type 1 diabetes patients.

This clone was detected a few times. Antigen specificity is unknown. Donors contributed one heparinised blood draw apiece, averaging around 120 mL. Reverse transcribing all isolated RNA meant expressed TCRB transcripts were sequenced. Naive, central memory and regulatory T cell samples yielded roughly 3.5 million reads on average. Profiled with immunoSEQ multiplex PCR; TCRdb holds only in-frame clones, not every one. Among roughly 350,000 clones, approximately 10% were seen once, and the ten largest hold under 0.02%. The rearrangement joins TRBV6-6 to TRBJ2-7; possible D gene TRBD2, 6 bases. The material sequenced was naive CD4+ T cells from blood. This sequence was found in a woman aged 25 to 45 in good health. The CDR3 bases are TGTGCCAGCACCATGGCGGGACCCCGGGGCGAGCAGTACTTC. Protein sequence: CASTMAGPRGEQYF.